The sequence of this T cell receptor (beta chain) was determined in a study of T cells in localized non-small cell lung cancer. Overall study findings and caveats: Measurement of T cell clonality placed uninvolved adjacent lung highest, above the level in tumor. Of the top 100 tumor clones, median roughly 53 were in adjacent lung, some 29 among its top 100. Longer overall survival was seen with higher T cell density measured in blood.

The CDR3 runs 13 residues. Germline V gene data show CDR1 as SGHRS and CDR2 as YFSETQ. Deletions cut 5 bases from V and 0 bases from J, with 6 bases between. Assay used: immunoSEQ multiplex PCR; TCRdb lists only in-frame clones, some missing. The sample consists of roughly 16,000 clones, approximately 81% of them appearing once. As concerns this clone: Antigen specificity is unknown.

The receptor's source is a male donor at least 60 years old with stage I lung adenocarcinoma. The source was peripheral blood, collected before any cancer treatment. V is TRBV5-1 and J is TRBJ2-1, with D possibly TRBD2 on 5 matching bases. CDR3: CASRADSYNEQFF. CDR3 in DNA: TGCGCCAGCAGAGCGGACTCCTACAATGAGCAGTTCTTC.